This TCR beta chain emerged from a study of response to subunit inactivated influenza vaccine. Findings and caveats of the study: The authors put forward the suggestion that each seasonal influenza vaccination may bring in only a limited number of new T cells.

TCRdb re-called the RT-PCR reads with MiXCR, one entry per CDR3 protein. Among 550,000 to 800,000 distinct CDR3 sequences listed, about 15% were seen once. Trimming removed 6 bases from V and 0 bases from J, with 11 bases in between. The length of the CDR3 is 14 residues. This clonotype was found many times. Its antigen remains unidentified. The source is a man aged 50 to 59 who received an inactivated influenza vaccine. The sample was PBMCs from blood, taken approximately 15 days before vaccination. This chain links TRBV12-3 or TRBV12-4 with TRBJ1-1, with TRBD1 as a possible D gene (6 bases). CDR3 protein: CASRGTNMNTEAFF. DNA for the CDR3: TGTGCCAGCAGGGGGACAAACATGAACACTGAAGCTTTCTTT.